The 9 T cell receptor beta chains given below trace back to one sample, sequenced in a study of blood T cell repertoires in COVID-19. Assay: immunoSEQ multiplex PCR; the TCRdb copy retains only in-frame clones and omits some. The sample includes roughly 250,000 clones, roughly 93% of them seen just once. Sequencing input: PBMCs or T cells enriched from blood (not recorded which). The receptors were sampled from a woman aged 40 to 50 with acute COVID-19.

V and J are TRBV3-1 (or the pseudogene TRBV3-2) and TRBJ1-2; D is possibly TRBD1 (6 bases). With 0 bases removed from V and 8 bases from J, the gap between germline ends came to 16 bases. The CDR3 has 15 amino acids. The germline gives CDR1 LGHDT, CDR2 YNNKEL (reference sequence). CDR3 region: CASSQDLTGFGGYTF. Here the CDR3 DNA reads TGTGCCAGCAGCCAAGATCTTACAGGGTTCGGGGGCTACACCTTC.

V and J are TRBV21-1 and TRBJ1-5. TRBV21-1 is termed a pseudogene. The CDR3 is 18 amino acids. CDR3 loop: CASSKGSCAQGRDQPQHF. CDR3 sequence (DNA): TGTGCCAGCAGCAAAGGAAGCTGTGCGCAGGGGAGGGATCAGCCCCAGCATTTT.

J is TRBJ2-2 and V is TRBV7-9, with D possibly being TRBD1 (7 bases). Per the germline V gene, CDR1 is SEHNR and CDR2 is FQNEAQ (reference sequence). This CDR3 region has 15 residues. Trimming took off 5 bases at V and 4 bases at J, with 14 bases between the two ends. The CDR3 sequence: CASSPQGGSTGELFF. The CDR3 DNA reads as TGTGCCAGCAGCCCCCAGGGGGGCTCCACCGGGGAGCTGTTTTTT.

DNA for the CDR3: TGTGCCTGGGCCCCCCCCGGGTTCATGAACACTGAAGCTTTCTTT. It translates to CAWAPPGFMNTEAFF. The chain combines TRBV30 with TRBJ1-1; D gene ambiguous. V lost 5 bases and J 0 bases, leaving 16 bases between the germline ends. This CDR3 is built from 15 residues. Germline V gene sequence: CDR1 GTSNPN, CDR2 SVGIG (reference sequence).

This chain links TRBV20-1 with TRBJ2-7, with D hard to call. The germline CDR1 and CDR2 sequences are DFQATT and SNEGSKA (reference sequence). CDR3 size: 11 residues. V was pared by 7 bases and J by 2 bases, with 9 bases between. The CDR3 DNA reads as TGCAGTGTCAACAGCCCCTACGAGCAGTACTTC. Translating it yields CSVNSPYEQYF.

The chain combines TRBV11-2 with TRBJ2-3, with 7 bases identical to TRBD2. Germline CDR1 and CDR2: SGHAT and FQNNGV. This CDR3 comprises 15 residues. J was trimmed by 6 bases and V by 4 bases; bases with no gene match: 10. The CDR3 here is CASSSSGAFPDTQYF. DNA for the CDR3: TGTGCCAGCAGCTCTAGCGGAGCCTTCCCGGATACGCAGTATTTT.

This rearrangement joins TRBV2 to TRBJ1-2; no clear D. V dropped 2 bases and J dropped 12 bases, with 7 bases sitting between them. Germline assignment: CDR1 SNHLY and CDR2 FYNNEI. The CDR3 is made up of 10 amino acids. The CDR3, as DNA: TGTGCCAGCAGTGAAAGATGGCACACCTTC. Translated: CASSERWHTF.

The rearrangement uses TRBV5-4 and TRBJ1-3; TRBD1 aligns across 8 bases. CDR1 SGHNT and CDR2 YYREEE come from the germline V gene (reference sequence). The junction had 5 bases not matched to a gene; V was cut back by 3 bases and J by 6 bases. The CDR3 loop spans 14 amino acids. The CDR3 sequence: CASSSDRVLNTIYF. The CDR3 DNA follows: TGTGCCAGCAGCTCGGACAGGGTCTTAAACACCATATATTTT. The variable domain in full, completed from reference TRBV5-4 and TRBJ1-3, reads ETGVTQSPTHLIKTRGQQVTLRCSSQSGHNTVSWYQQALGQGPQFIFQYYREEENGRGNFPPRFSGLQFPNYSSELNVNALELDDSALYLCASSSDRVLNTIYFGEGSWLTVV.

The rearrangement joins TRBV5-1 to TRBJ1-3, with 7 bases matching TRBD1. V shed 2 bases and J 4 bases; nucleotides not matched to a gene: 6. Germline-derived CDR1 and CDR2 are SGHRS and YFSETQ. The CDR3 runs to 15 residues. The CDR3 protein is CASSLQGRGGNTIYF. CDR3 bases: TGCGCCAGCAGCTTACAGGGGAGAGGAGGAAACACCATATATTTT.